This TCR beta chain came from a study of T cells after posttransplantation cyclophosphamide. Peripheral blood was collected from the related graft donor on the marrow donation day. This CDR3 region has 14 residues. The V gene's germline CDR1 is SGHRS and CDR2 YFSETQ. The V gene lost 4 bases and the J gene lost 4 bases, with 14 bases spanning the gap. This clone has a handful of counts. What it binds is not known. Study-level findings and limits: Tissue-infiltrating T cells from skin or gut overlapped little with blood T cells. Donor CD8+ memory clones often dominated recipient blood repertoires at later times. After PTCy, TRB diversity resembled that of CNI/methotrexate controls.

Measured with immunoSEQ multiplex PCR; TCRdb has only the in-frame clones, and not every one. The sample was found to contain about 38,000 clones, and every one recurs. The J gene is TRBJ2-5, the V gene TRBV5-1, with D possibly being TRBD2 (6 bases). The TCR sequence derives from a man in his forties or fifties in good health, CMV-negative, and a related stem cell transplant donor. The sample consisted of PBMCs. For the CDR3, the DNA is TGCGCCAGCAGCATCCTACGGGGGACAGAGACCCAGTACTTC. This sequence encodes CASSILRGTETQYF.